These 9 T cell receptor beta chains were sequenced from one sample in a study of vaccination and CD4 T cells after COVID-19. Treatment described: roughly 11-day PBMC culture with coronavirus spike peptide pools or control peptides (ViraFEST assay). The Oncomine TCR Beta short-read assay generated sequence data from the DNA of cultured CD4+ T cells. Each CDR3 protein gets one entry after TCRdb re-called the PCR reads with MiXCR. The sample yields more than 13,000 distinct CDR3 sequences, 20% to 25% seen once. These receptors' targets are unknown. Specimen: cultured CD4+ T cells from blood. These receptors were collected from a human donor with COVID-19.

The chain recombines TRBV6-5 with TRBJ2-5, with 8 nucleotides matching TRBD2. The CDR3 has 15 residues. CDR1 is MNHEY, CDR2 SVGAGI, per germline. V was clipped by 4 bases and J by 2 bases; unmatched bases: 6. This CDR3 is CASSSGSSGQETQYF. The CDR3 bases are TGTGCCAGCAGTTCCGGTTCTAGCGGGCAAGAGACCCAGTACTTC.

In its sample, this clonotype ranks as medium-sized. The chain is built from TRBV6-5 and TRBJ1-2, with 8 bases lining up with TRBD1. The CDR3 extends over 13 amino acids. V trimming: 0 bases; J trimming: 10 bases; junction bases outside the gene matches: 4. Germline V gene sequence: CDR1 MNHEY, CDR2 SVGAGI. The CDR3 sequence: CASSYSDRGVYTF. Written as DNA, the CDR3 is TGTGCCAGCAGTTACTCCGACAGGGGAGTCTACACCTTC.

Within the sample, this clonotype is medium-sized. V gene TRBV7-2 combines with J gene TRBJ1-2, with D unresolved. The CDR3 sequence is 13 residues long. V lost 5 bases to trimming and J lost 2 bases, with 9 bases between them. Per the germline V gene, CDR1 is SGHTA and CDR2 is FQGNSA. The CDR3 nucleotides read TGTGCCAGCAGCCGAGGCGGGAACTATGGCTACACCTTC. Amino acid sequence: CASSRGGNYGYTF.

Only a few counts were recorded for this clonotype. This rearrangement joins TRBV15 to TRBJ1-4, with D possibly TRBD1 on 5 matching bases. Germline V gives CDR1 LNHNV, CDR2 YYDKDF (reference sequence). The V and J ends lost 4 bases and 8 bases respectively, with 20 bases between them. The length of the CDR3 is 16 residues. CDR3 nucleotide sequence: TGTGCCACCAGCATTGTCGGAGGCAGGGAAGACGAAAAACTGTTTTTT. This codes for CATSIVGGREDEKLFF.

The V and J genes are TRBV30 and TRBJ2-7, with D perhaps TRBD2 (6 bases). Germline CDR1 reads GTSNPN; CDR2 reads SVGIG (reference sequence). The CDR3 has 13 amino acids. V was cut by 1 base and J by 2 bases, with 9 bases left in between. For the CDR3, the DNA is TGTGCCTGGAGTGGGGGGGTACCCTACGAGCAGTACTTC. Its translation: CAWSGGVPYEQYF.

The CDR3 DNA is TGTGCCAGCAGCTTAATTAAGACGGGGGGGCGCACAGATACGCAGTATTTT. As protein: CASSLIKTGGRTDTQYF. The chain recombines TRBV7-9 with TRBJ2-3; 8 bases map to TRBD2. Germline assignment: CDR1 SEHNR and CDR2 FQNEAQ (reference sequence). V trimming: 2 bases; J trimming: 1 base; junction bases outside the gene matches: 8. The CDR3 spans 17 residues.

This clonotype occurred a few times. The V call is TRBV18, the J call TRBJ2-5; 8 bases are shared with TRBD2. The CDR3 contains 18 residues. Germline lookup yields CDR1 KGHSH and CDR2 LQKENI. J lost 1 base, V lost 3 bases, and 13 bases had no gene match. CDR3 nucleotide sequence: TGTGCCAGCTCACCCCCTCGGGGAGCGGGGGCCCCCCAAGAGACCCAGTACTTC. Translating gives CASSPPRGAGAPQETQYF.

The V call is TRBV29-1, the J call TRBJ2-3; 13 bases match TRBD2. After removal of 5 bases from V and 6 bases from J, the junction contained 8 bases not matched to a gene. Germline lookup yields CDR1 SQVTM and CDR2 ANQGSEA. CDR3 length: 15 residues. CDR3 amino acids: CSVRTSGGAKDTQYF. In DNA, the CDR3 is TGCAGCGTTCGAACTAGCGGGGGGGCCAAGGATACGCAGTATTTT.

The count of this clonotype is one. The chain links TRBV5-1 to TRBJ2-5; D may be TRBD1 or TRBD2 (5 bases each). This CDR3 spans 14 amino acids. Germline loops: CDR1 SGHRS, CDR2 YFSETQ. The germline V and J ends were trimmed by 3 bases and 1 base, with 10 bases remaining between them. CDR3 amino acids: CASSYGAFQETQYF. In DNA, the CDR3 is TGCGCCAGCAGCTACGGGGCGTTCCAAGAGACCCAGTACTTC.